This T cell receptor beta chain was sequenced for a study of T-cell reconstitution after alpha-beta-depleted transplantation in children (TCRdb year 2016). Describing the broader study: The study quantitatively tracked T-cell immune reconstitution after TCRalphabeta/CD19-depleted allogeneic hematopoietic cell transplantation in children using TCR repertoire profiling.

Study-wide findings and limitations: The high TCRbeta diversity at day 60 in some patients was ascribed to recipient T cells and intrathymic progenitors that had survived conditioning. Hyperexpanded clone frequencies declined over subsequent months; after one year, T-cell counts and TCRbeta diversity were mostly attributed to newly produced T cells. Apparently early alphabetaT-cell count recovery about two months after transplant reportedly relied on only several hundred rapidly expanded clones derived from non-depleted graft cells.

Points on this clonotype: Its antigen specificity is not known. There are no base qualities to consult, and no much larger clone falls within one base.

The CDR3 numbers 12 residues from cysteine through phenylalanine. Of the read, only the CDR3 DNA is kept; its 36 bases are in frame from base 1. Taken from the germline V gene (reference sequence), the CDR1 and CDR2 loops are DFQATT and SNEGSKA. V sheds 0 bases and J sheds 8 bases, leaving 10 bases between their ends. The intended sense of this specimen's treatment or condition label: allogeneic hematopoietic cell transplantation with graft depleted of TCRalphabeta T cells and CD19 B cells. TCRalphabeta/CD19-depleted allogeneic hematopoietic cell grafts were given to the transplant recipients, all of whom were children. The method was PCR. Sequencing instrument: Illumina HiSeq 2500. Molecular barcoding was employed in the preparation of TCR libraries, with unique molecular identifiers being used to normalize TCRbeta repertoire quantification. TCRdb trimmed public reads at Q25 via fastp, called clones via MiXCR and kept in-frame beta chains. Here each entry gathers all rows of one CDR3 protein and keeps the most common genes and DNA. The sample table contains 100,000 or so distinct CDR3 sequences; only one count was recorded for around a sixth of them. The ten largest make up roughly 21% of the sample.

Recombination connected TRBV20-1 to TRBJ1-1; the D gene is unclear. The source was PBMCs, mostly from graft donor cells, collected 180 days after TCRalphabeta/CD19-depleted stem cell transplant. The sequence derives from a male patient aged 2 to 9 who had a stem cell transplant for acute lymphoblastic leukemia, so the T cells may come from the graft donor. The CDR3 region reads CSARDGSPEAFF. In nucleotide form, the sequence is TGCAGTGCTAGAGATGGCAGCCCGGAAGCTTTCTTT.